This is a list of T cell receptor beta chains from one sample in a study of molecular identifiers for immune sequencing clone quantification. TCRdb re-called the PCR reads through MiXCR, storing one row per CDR3 protein. This sample has about 630,000 distinct CDR3 sequences; around 25% occur once, and the top ten carry 0.7% to 0.95%. Sequenced: naive CD8+ T cells from blood, with Jurkat cell RNA spiked in. The receptors were sampled from a human donor in good health. Some libraries in this study had Jurkat cell RNA spiked in. The CDR3 runs from the conserved cysteine through the conserved F or W. Fields, in order: CDR3 length, V gene, J gene, CDR3 protein.

17	TRBV5-1	TRBJ2-7	CASRLSSFSGNTYEQYF
15	TRBV7-9	TRBJ1-5	CASSFGGFGNQPQHF
16	TRBV2	TRBJ2-7	CASTPQIWTDLGEQYF
16	TRBV7-2	TRBJ2-1	CASSQLSGSLNNEQFF
17	TRBV7-2	TRBJ2-3	CASSLNVAGGVSGTQYF
17	TRBV20-1	TRBJ2-3	CSARGVLADQSTDTQYF
18	TRBV4-1	TRBJ2-7	CASSQEGVRGLADYEQYF
15	TRBV7-2	TRBJ1-5	CASSLHGYSNQPQHF
15	TRBV12-3/TRBV12-4	TRBJ1-5	CASSSTGEGVQPQHF
15	TRBV27	TRBJ1-1	CASTDRMGMGTEASF
15	TRBV4-3	TRBJ2-3	CASSQDPGQTDTQYF
17	TRBV7-2	TRBJ2-1	CASSPGTRDSGFNEQFF
17	TRBV5-1	TRBJ2-3	CASSRNRDRVVTDTQYF
14	TRBV6-5	TRBJ2-7	CASSLPGATYEQYF
17	TRBV4-3	TRBJ2-7	CASSQDQGGATANEQYF
13	TRBV20-1	TRBJ2-5	CSARTRYQETQYF
14	TRBV3-1	TRBJ2-5	CASTTSQDQETQYF
16	TRBV12-3/TRBV12-4	TRBJ1-4	CASGQTGGPTNEKLFF
14	TRBV20-1	TRBJ2-7	CSAPPLAGTYEQYF
15	TRBV7-6	TRBJ2-3	CASSSGQGVTDTQYF
17	TRBV11-2	TRBJ2-7	CASSLEGRLVVPYEQYF
11	TRBV30	TRBJ1-1	CAWSGPLDAFF
14	TRBV25-1	TRBJ1-1	CASISGYFDTEAFF
15	TRBV9	TRBJ2-5	CASSGEDWVGETQYF
13	TRBV12-3/TRBV12-4	TRBJ2-7	CASSHGRIYEQYF
15	TRBV5-5	TRBJ2-3	CASSLGTTSIDTQYF
13	TRBV24-1	TRBJ2-4	CATRGRGNDIQYF
16	TRBV19	TRBJ2-5	CASSPGAAGDQETQYF
17	TRBV11-2	TRBJ2-6	CASSLVVQVSGANVLTF
15	TRBV7-9	TRBJ1-1	CASSLTETGGTEAFF
15	TRBV4-1	TRBJ1-2	CASSLRTGTNYGYTF
15	TRBV19	TRBJ2-7	CASSIGSGMAYEQYF
13	TRBV20-1	TRBJ2-7	CSANGWGGYEQYF
14	TRBV6-5	TRBJ2-7	CASRQGVYSYEQYF
16	TRBV7-2	TRBJ2-7	CARRLARRGGGYEQYF
15	TRBV21-1	TRBJ1-5	CASSKRGEGNQPQHF
16	TRBV7-9	TRBJ1-1	CASSLGQGAWGTEAFF